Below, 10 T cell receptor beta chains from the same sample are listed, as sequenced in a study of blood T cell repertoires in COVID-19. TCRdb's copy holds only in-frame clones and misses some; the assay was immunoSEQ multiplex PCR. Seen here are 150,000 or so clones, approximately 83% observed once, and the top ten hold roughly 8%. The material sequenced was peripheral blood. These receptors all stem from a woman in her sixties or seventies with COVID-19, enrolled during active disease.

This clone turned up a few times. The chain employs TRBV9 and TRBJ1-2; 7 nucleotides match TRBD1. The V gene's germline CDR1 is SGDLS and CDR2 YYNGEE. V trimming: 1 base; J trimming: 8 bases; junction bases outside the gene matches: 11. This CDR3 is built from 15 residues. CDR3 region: CASSVRDSARGGYTF. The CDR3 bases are TGTGCCAGCAGCGTAAGGGACAGTGCCCGGGGGGGCTACACCTTC. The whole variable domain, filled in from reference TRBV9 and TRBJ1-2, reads DSGVTQTPKHLITATGQRVTLRCSPRSGDLSVYWYQQSLDQGLQFLIQYYNGEERAKGNILERFSAQQFPDLHSELNLSSLELGDSALYFCASSVRDSARGGYTFGSGTRLTVV.

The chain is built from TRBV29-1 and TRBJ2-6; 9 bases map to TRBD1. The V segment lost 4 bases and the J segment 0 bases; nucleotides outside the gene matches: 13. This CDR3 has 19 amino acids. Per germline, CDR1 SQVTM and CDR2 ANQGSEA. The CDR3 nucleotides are TGCAGCGTTGCTGGCCTGCCAGGGGGACAGGGCTCTGGGGCCAACGTCCTGACTTTC. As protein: CSVAGLPGGQGSGANVLTF.

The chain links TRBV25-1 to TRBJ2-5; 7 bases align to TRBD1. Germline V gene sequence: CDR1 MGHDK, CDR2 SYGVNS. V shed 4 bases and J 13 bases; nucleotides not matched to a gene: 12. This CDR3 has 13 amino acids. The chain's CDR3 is CASSGPGTENPYF. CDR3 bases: TGTGCCAGCAGTGGACCCGGGACAGAGAATCCGTACTTC.

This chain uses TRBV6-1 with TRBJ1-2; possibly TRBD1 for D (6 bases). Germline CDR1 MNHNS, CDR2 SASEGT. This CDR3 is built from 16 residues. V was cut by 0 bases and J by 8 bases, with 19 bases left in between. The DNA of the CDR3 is TGTGCCAGCAGTGAAGCGGGGGCAGCTGTATCTGCCGGCTACACCTTC. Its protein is CASSEAGAAVSAGYTF.

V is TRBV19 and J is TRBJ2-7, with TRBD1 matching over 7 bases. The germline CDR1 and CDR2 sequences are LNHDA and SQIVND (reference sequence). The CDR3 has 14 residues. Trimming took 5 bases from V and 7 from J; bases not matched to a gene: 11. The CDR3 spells CASSLRQGLREQYF. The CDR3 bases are TGTGCCAGTAGTCTCCGACAGGGTTTGAGGGAGCAGTACTTC.

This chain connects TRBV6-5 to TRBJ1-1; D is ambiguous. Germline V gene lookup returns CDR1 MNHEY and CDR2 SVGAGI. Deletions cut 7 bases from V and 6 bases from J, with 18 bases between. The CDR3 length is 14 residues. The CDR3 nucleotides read TGTGCCAGCAACCCTCTGCGGGGAGTCGCTGAAGCTTTCTTT. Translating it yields CASNPLRGVAEAFF.

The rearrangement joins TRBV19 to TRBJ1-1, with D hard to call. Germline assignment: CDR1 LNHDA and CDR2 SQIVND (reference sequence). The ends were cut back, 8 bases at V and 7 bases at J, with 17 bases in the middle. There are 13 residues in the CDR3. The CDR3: CASSHLLTYEAFF. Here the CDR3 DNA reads TGTGCCAGTTCTCATCTTTTGACTTATGAAGCTTTCTTT. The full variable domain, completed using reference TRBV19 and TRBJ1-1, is DGGITQSPKYLFRKEGQNVTLSCEQNLNHDAMYWYRQDPGQGLRLIYYSQIVNDFQKGDIAEGYSVSREKKESFPLTVTSAQKNPTAFYLCASSHLLTYEAFFGQGTRLTVV.

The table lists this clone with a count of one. The CDR3: CASSPSLAGGFEQYF. Written as DNA, the CDR3 is TGTGCCAGCTCACCCTCACTAGCGGGGGGTTTCGAGCAGTACTTC. The rearrangement links TRBV18 to TRBJ2-7, with 12 bases lining up with TRBD2. This CDR3 is built from 15 residues. CDR1 is KGHSH, CDR2 LQKENI, per germline. The V segment lost 3 bases and the J segment 6 bases; nucleotides outside the gene matches: 6.

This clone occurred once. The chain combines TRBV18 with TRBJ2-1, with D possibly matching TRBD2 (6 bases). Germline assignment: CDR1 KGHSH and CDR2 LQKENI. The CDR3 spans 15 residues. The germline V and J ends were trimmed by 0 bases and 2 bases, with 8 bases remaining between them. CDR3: CASSPPAGTYNEQFF. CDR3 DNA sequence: TGTGCCAGCTCACCACCGGCGGGAACCTACAATGAGCAGTTCTTC. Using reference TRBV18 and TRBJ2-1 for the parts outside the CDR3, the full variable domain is NAGVMQNPRHLVRRRGQEARLRCSPMKGHSHVYWYRQLPEEGLKFMVYLQKENIIDESGMPKERFSAEFPKEGPSILRIQQVVRGDSAAYFCASSPPAGTYNEQFFGPGTRLTVL.

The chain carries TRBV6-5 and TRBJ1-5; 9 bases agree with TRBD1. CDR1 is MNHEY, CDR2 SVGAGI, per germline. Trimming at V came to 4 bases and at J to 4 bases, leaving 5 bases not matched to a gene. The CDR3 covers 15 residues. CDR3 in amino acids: CASSSGQGSNQPQHF. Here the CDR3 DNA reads TGTGCCAGCAGTTCCGGACAGGGGAGTAATCAGCCCCAGCATTTT.